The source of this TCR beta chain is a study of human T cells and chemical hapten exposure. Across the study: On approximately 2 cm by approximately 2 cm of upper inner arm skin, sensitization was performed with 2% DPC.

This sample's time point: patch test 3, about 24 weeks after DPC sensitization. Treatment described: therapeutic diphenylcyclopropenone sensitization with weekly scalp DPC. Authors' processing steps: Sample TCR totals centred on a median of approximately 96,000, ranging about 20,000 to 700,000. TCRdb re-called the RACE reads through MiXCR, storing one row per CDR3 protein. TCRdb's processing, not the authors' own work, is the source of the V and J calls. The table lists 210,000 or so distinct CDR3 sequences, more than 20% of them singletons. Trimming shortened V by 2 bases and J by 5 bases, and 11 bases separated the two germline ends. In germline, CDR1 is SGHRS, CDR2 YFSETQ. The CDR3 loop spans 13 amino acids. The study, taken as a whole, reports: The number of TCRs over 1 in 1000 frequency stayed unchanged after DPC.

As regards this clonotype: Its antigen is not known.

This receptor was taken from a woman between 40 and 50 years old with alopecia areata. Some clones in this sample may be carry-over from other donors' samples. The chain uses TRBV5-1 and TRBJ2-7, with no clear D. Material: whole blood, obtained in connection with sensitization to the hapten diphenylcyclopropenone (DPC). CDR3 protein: CASSFSRLDEQYF. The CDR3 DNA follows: TGCGCCAGCAGCTTTAGCAGGCTGGACGAGCAGTACTTC. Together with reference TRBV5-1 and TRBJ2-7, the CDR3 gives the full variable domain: KAGVTQTPRYLIKTRGQQVTLSCSPISGHRSVSWYQQTPGQGLQFLFEYFSETQRNKGNFPGRFSGRQFSNSRSEMNVSTLELGDSALYLCASSFSRLDEQYFGPGTRLTVT.